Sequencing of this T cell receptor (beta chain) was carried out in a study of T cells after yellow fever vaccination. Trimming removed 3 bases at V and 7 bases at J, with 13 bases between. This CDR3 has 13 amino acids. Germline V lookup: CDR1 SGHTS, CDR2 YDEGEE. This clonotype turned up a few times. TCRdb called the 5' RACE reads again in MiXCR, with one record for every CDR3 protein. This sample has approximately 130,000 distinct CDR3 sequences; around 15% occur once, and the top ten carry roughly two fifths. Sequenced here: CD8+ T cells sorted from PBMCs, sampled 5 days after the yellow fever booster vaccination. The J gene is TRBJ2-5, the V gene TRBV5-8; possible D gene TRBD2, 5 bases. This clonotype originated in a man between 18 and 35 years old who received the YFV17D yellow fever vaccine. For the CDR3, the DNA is TGTGCCAGCAGCTCCTTGCGGGTTTCGACCCAGTACTTC. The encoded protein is CASSSLRVSTQYF.